This T cell receptor beta chain is drawn from a study of regulatory and conventional T cells in RAG deficiency. Whole-study results and caveats: These Omenn syndrome Treg sorts may hold peripherally activated cells instead.

Concerning this clone: Its antigen is unidentified.

The CDR3 has 16 amino acids. Trimming pared 0 bases from V and 4 bases from J, leaving 12 bases between. Germline CDR1 reads LNHNV; CDR2 reads YYDKDF (reference sequence). Assay used: immunoSEQ multiplex PCR; TCRdb lists only in-frame clones, some missing. The sample consists of 6,000 to 8,500 clones, roughly 86% of them appearing once. The same data also went into a second study, on regulatory T cells. That investigation notes: Primers: 52 TRBV forward and 13 TRBJ reverse.

The sequence came from a human donor in good health. Sequenced: CD8+ T cells sorted from blood. The V gene is TRBV15, the J gene TRBJ2-2, with D tentatively TRBD2 (5 bases). The CDR3 DNA is TGTGCCACCAGCAGAGATTTAAGGGCGGGCACCGGGGAGCTGTTTTTT. It encodes CATSRDLRAGTGELFF.